This TCR beta chain emerged from a study of CD8 T cells in Susac syndrome. A quantity of roughly 0.5 to 1 ug RNA underwent reverse transcription using random hexamers. Using its own MiXCR run on the immunoSEQ multiplex PCR reads, TCRdb lists one record per CDR3 protein. This table has about 430,000 distinct CDR3 sequences, approximately 85% appearing once. V trimming: 4 bases; J trimming: 3 bases; junction bases outside the gene matches: 5. From germline, CDR1 is LNHDA and CDR2 SQIVND (reference sequence). The CDR3 has 15 residues. Input material: CD8+ T cells from PBMCs. The receptor was derived from a human donor with multiple sclerosis. V usage is TRBV19 and J usage is TRBJ2-7; 11 bases fit TRBD2. The CDR3 bases are TGTGCCAGTAGTACCCCTCTAGCGGGAGGCTACGAGCAGTACTTC. Translation: CASSTPLAGGYEQYF.